This TCR beta chain is drawn from a study of T cells in Graves' hyperthyroidism and ophthalmopathy. Study context: Initial diagnosis, before any treatment, was when peripheral blood was collected.

The study, taken as a whole, reports: Ophthalmopathy onset followed model prediction by a median approximately 7 months. The blood repertoire included most of the expanded thyroid clonotypes above 0.001.

Clinicians diagnosed patients from clinical symptoms, serum thyroxine and TRAb, thyroid ultrasound and orbital computed tomography. Germline CDR1 is MNHNS and CDR2 is SASEGT. Between the trimmed V and J ends, which lost 10 bases and 1 base, there was a span of 11 bases. CDR3 length: 12 residues. Template material for amplifying TCR beta CDR3 regions consisted of RNA transcripts. The primer set for the first-round RT-PCR of the TCR CDR3 was HTBI. TCRdb re-derived calls from the multiplex PCR reads in MiXCR, one entry per CDR3 protein. This table has fewer than 400,000 distinct CDR3 sequences, roughly 25% appearing once. This clonotype was detected only a few times. Its specificity is not known.

This rearrangement joins TRBV6-1 to TRBJ2-7; no clear D gene. The sample was blood. The receptor's source is a man in his forties or fifties with Graves' hyperthyroidism. CDR3 sequence reads: CATTANSYEQYF. Written as DNA, the CDR3 is TGTGCCACCACCGCCAATTCCTACGAGCAGTACTTC.